This T cell receptor (beta chain) was recovered during a study of T cell changes during pregnancy in multiple sclerosis. This clone appeared a single time. The CDR3 covers 16 residues. J was trimmed by 3 bases and V by 0 bases; bases with no gene match: 6. Germline V CDR1 and CDR2: LGHNA, YSLEER. TCRdb's copy holds only in-frame clones and misses some; the assay was immunoSEQ multiplex PCR. The sample lists 95,000 to 100,000 clones; 75% to 95% were seen once. V usage is TRBV4-3 and J usage is TRBJ2-7; 9 nucleotides agree with TRBD1. Sequenced material: peripheral blood, taken in the second trimester of pregnancy. The TCR comes from a female donor with multiple sclerosis, enrolled in a pregnancy study. The CDR3 coding sequence is TGCGCCAGCAGCCAAGAATGGACAGGGGCAAACTACGAGCAGTACTTC. Translated, it gives CASSQEWTGANYEQYF.